The 18 T cell receptor beta chains given below trace back to one sample, sequenced in a study of T cells after yellow fever vaccination. TCRdb re-derived calls from the 5' RACE reads in MiXCR, one entry per CDR3 protein. The data hold 450,000 to 650,000 distinct CDR3 sequences, with approximately 13% observed a single time. This specimen was PBMCs, taken on the day of the yellow fever booster vaccination. The receptor set was obtained from a man aged 30 to 45 who received the YFV17D yellow fever vaccine.

The V call is TRBV6-5, the J call TRBJ1-1, with a weak D call TRBD1 (5 bases). V was trimmed by 2 bases and J by 6 bases, leaving 13 bases between them. In germline, CDR1 is MNHEY, CDR2 SVGAGI. CDR3 length equals 14 residues. CDR3 sequence reads: CASSYGQGYSEAFF. The CDR3 region has the DNA TGTGCCAGCAGTTACGGGCAGGGATACTCTGAAGCTTTCTTT.

The chain has TRBV5-4 and TRBJ2-7; 11 nucleotides line up with TRBD2. V dropped 4 bases and J dropped 3; count of bases not matched to a gene: 9. This CDR3 contains 16 residues. Germline CDR1 is SGHNT and CDR2 is YYREEE (reference sequence). In DNA form, the CDR3 reads TGTGCCAGCAGCCCGGGGACTAGCGGAAGGGGCTACGAGCAGTACTTC. It codes for CASSPGTSGRGYEQYF.

The chain carries TRBV9 and TRBJ2-5; 8 nucleotides line up with TRBD2. The V gene end was trimmed by 4 bases and the J gene end by 4 bases; junction bases not matched to a gene: 9. Germline V gene lookup returns CDR1 SGDLS and CDR2 YYNGEE. The CDR3 is 15 amino acids. The CDR3 here is CASSSRDGRGETQYF. CDR3 nucleotide sequence: TGTGCCAGCAGCTCTCGGGACGGGAGGGGAGAGACCCAGTACTTC.

The sample holds a few counts of this clonotype. This chain connects TRBV30 to TRBJ2-7; 7 nucleotides line up with TRBD1. Germline loops: CDR1 GTSNPN, CDR2 SVGIG (reference sequence). This CDR3 spans 11 amino acids. With V trimmed by 4 bases and J by 6 bases, 3 bases remained unmatched. The CDR3: CAWNRGGEQYF. CDR3 nucleotide sequence: TGTGCCTGGAACAGGGGTGGCGAGCAGTACTTC.

The chain couples TRBV12-3 or TRBV12-4 to TRBJ2-7; 9 positions match TRBD1. V was clipped by 6 bases and J by 3 bases; unmatched bases: 6. The CDR3 contains 14 residues. CDR3 DNA sequence: TGTGCCAGCAGCCGTGGGACAGGGTACTACGAGCAGTACTTC. Translating gives CASSRGTGYYEQYF.

The V and J genes are TRBV4-3 and TRBJ1-6; TRBD1 matches at 9 bases. Germline V lookup: CDR1 LGHNA, CDR2 YSLEER. This CDR3 has 16 amino acids. Trimming cost V 1 base and J 3 bases; bases outside gene matches: 1. The CDR3 protein is CASSQGGQGYNSPLHF. The CDR3 region has the DNA TGCGCCAGCAGCCAAGGGGGACAGGGCTATAATTCACCCCTCCACTTT.

Only a few counts were recorded for this clonotype. The rearrangement joins TRBV20-1 to TRBJ2-7, with 11 bases that match TRBD2. Germline lookup yields CDR1 DFQATT and CDR2 SNEGSKA (reference sequence). The CDR3 runs 14 residues. Trimming at V came to 2 bases and at J to 6 bases, leaving 6 bases not matched to a gene. CDR3 in DNA: TGCAGTGCTAGAAGCCCGGGGACTAGCGGCGAGCAGTACTTC. It yields the protein CSARSPGTSGEQYF.

The chain carries TRBV20-1 and TRBJ2-1; unclear D gene. Germline CDR1 and CDR2: DFQATT and SNEGSKA (reference sequence). This CDR3 region has 13 residues. The V end was cut by 6 bases, the J end by 5 bases, with 14 bases between. The CDR3 loop reads CSAWLSFDNEQFF. The CDR3 nucleotides are TGCAGTGCCTGGTTGAGTTTTGACAATGAGCAGTTCTTC.

This chain uses TRBV9 with TRBJ2-2; no clear D. CDR1 and CDR2 from the germline V gene are SGDLS and YYNGEE. Trimming took off 4 bases at V and 7 bases at J, with 14 bases between the two ends. The CDR3 runs 14 residues. In DNA form, the CDR3 reads TGTGCCAGCAGCCCTCACCCGAGCGTCGGGGAGCTGTTTTTT. As protein: CASSPHPSVGELFF.

This chain links TRBV29-1 with TRBJ2-5; D perhaps matches TRBD1 (5 bases). The CDR3 extends over 12 amino acids. The germline V gene encodes CDR1 SQVTM and CDR2 ANQGSEA. Trimming removed 7 bases at V and 5 bases at J, with 14 bases between. The DNA for the CDR3 is TGCAGCGCCCTCCTAGGGGCGGAGACCCAGTACTTC. Translation gives CSALLGAETQYF.

In its sample, this clonotype was seen a few times. This rearrangement joins TRBV12-3 or TRBV12-4 to TRBJ2-7, with TRBD2 matching over 7 bases. V shed 5 bases, J shed 2 bases, and the junction held 9 bases outside the gene matches. This CDR3 comprises 15 residues. The CDR3 region is CASSRGLDGPYEQYF. In DNA, the CDR3 is TGTGCCAGCAGTCGCGGACTAGACGGGCCCTACGAGCAGTACTTC.

This clonotype was observed a single time. The CDR3 ends on some other residue instead of the conserved phenylalanine or tryptophan, so this is likely a read error. J is TRBJ2-7 and V is TRBV7-9; D ambiguous. The CDR3 sequence is 14 residues long. V dropped 2 bases and J dropped 3 bases, with 11 bases sitting between them. Germline V gives CDR1 SEHNR, CDR2 FQNEAQ (reference sequence). The CDR3 sequence is CASSLTGRSYEQYC. The CDR3, as DNA: TGTGCCAGCAGCTTAACGGGCAGGAGCTACGAGCAGTACTGC.

This clonotype showed up just once. The gene calls are TRBV5-1 and TRBJ2-3; unclear D gene. The CDR3 sequence is 14 residues long. Trimming removed 0 bases from V and 2 bases from J, with 7 bases in between. Per the germline V gene, CDR1 is SGHRS and CDR2 is YFSETQ. DNA of the CDR3: TGCGCCAGCAGCTTGGCGGCAACCACAGATACGCAGTATTTT. It encodes CASSLAATTDTQYF.

There are a few counts of this clonotype. The J gene is TRBJ2-1, the V gene TRBV4-3; D is possibly TRBD1 or TRBD2 (5 bases each). Germline CDR1 LGHNA, CDR2 YSLEER. Trimming shortened V by 0 bases and J by 2 bases, and 8 bases separated the two germline ends. This CDR3 has 15 residues. The CDR3 region has the DNA TGCGCCAGCAGCCAAGAAAGGGGACCCTACAATGAGCAGTTCTTC. This encodes CASSQERGPYNEQFF.

In its sample, this clonotype was seen a few times. This chain uses TRBV7-2 with TRBJ2-3; D not resolved. V dropped 6 bases and J dropped 4 bases, with 8 bases sitting between them. Per the germline V gene, CDR1 is SGHTA and CDR2 is FQGNSA. The CDR3 totals 12 residues. The DNA of the CDR3 is TGTGCCAGCAGTGCTATGGCAGATACGCAGTATTTT. Protein: CASSAMADTQYF.

The chain has TRBV7-2 and TRBJ2-3, with TRBD2 matching over 12 bases. This CDR3 spans 22 amino acids. V lost 2 bases, J lost 0 bases, and 18 bases stayed unmatched. Germline V gene sequence: CDR1 SGHTA, CDR2 FQGNSA. Here the CDR3 DNA reads TGTGCCAGCAGCTTATGGGGAGAGGGAAGGACTAGCGGGATGACTAGCACAGATACGCAGTATTTT. It specifies CASSLWGEGRTSGMTSTDTQYF. Filled out from reference TRBV7-2 and TRBJ2-3, the complete variable domain reads GAGVSQSPSNKVTEKGKDVELRCDPISGHTALYWYRQSLGQGLEFLIYFQGNSAPDKSGLPSDRFSAERTGGSVSTLTIQRTQQEDSAVYLCASSLWGEGRTSGMTSTDTQYFGPGTRLTVL.

This sequence joins TRBV7-9 and TRBJ2-3; 10 bases agree with TRBD1. From germline, CDR1 is SEHNR and CDR2 FQNEAQ (reference sequence). The J segment lost 3 bases and the V segment lost 6 bases, leaving 6 bases of the junction unmatched. The CDR3 is made up of 15 amino acids. The DNA for the CDR3 is TGTGCCAGCAGGCGGGGGACAGGGGTGACAGATACGCAGTATTTT. Translated, it gives CASRRGTGVTDTQYF.

Only a few counts were recorded for this clonotype. The gene calls are TRBV20-1 and TRBJ2-1; 13 bases match TRBD2. This CDR3 is 18 amino acids long. Per the germline V gene, CDR1 is DFQATT and CDR2 is SNEGSKA (reference sequence). Trimming removed 4 bases from V and 0 bases from J; junction bases left unmatched: 9. CDR3 in amino acids: CSAKLGLAGPGSYNEQFF. The CDR3 bases are TGCAGTGCTAAATTGGGACTAGCGGGACCGGGCTCCTACAATGAGCAGTTCTTC.